The rows below give T cell receptor beta chains drawn from one sample of a study of PD-L1 blockade in urothelial cancer. Using immunoSEQ multiplex PCR, the repertoire was profiled, and TCRdb retains in-frame clones only, with some absent. The sample records some 40,000 clones, roughly 90% being singletons. This material consisted of PBMCs, taken around atezolizumab (anti-PD-L1) treatment. The receptors shown here come from an older man with urothelial cancer. CDR3s include the opening cysteine and the closing phenylalanine or tryptophan. A D gene is named only where the DNA matches it firmly. Clone size is not always given. Where it is, it says once, few, many or a class for expanded clones.

v_gene	d_gene	abundance	j_gene	CDR3aa	CDR3nt
TRBV7-8	TRBD2	.	TRBJ2-7	CASSVGLARYEQYF	TGTGCCAGCAGCGTGGGACTAGCTCGTTACGAGCAGTACTTC
TRBV29-1	TRBD1	.	TRBJ2-3	CSVTTGVSTDTQYF	TGCAGCGTGACCACAGGGGTTAGCACAGATACGCAGTATTTT
TRBV19	TRBD2	.	TRBJ2-4	CASPGRALAKNIQYF	TGTGCCAGTCCTGGGAGGGCCTTAGCCAAAAACATTCAGTACTTC
TRBV27	TRBD2	.	TRBJ2-3	CASLTSGSNTDTQYF	TGTGCCAGTCTGACTAGCGGGTCGAACACAGATACGCAGTATTTT
TRBV9	.	.	TRBJ2-3	CASSGGHGTDTQYF	TGTGCCAGCAGCGGGGGGCATGGAACAGATACGCAGTATTTT
TRBV5-1	TRBD1	.	TRBJ1-5	CASSLSGQGDQPQHF	TGCGCCAGCAGCTTGTCAGGACAGGGGGATCAGCCCCAGCATTTT
TRBV9	.	.	TRBJ2-2	CASSVGGLNTGELFF	TGTGCCAGCAGCGTAGGGGGCCTCAATACCGGGGAGCTGTTTTTT
TRBV28	.	.	TRBJ2-5	CASMGGAGETQYF	TGTGCCAGCATGGGGGGGGCCGGAGAGACCCAGTACTTC
TRBV5-1	TRBD1	.	TRBJ2-2	CASSPDRGLGTGELFF	TGCGCCAGCAGCCCAGACAGGGGGTTGGGGACCGGGGAGCTGTTTTTT
TRBV5-8	.	.	TRBJ2-6	CASSFEGAGGANVLTF	TGTGCCAGCAGCTTCGAGGGGGCGGGGGGGGCCAACGTCCTGACTTTC
TRBV5-1	.	.	TRBJ2-3	CASSLPTTDTQYF	TGCGCCAGCAGCCTACCAACCACAGATACGCAGTATTTT
TRBV29-1	TRBD2	.	TRBJ2-1	CSASGYYNEQFF	TGCAGCGCTAGCGGTTATTACAATGAGCAGTTCTTC
TRBV7-3	TRBD2	.	TRBJ2-7	CASSKVAGYEQYF	TGTGCCAGCAGCAAAGTAGCGGGATACGAGCAGTACTTC
TRBV6-5	.	.	TRBJ1-5	CASRQGNQPQHF	TGTGCCAGCAGACAGGGTAATCAGCCCCAGCATTTT
TRBV30	TRBD1	.	TRBJ1-2	CAWSAYRGGGYTF	TGTGCCTGGAGTGCCTACAGGGGCGGAGGCTACACCTTC
TRBV28	TRBD1	.	TRBJ2-1	CASSPRTGGFYNEQFF	TGTGCCAGCAGTCCGCGGACAGGGGGCTTTTACAATGAGCAGTTCTTC
TRBV6-5	.	.	TRBJ2-5	CASSYARGRETQYF	TGTGCCAGCAGTTACGCCAGGGGAAGGGAGACCCAGTACTTC
TRBV7-8	TRBD1	.	TRBJ2-5	CASSSAGGQETQYF	TGTGCCAGCAGCTCGGCAGGGGGCCAAGAGACCCAGTACTTC
TRBV14	TRBD1	.	TRBJ1-2	CASSRDRGINGYTF	TGTGCCAGCAGCCGGGACAGGGGTATTAATGGCTACACCTTC
TRBV6-6	TRBD1	.	TRBJ1-5	CASSYSGTGGNQPQHF	TGTGCCAGCAGTTACTCAGGGACAGGGGGCAATCAGCCCCAGCATTTT
TRBV5-1	.	.	TRBJ2-5	CASIPWPWSQETQYF	TGCGCCAGCATTCCCTGGCCATGGAGTCAAGAGACCCAGTACTTC
TRBV28	TRBD1	.	TRBJ1-1	CASSFRTGEAFF	TGTGCCAGCAGTTTCCGGACAGGGGAAGCTTTCTTT
TRBV5-1	.	.	TRBJ2-7	CASSLRTVNPAEQYF	TGCGCCAGCAGCCTACGGACAGTCAATCCGGCCGAGCAGTACTTC
TRBV7-6	.	.	TRBJ2-5	CASTEWAGLPQETQYF	TGTGCCAGCACCGAATGGGCGGGCTTACCCCAAGAGACCCAGTACTTC
TRBV5-1	.	.	TRBJ2-5	CASSLGGAETQYF	TGCGCCAGCAGCTTAGGGGGAGCTGAGACCCAGTACTTC
TRBV19	.	once	TRBJ2-5	CASSLQVVWDQETQYF	TGTGCCAGTAGTCTACAGGTGGTTTGGGACCAAGAGACCCAGTACTTC
TRBV6-5	.	.	TRBJ2-2	CASSYRGGNTGELFF	TGTGCCAGCAGTTACAGGGGCGGGAACACCGGGGAGCTGTTTTTT
TRBV19	.	.	TRBJ2-5	CASRPRGFQETQYF	TGTGCCAGCCGCCCTCGGGGATTCCAAGAGACCCAGTACTTC
TRBV7-8	.	.	TRBJ2-7	CASSSPGVDEQYF	TGTGCCAGCAGCTCGCCCGGGGTTGACGAGCAGTACTTC
TRBV6-6	.	.	TRBJ2-3	CASSYQGGPDTQYF	TGTGCCAGCAGTTACCAGGGAGGTCCAGATACGCAGTATTTT
TRBV10-3	.	.	TRBJ1-4	CAARSGTTNEKLFF	TGTGCCGCGCGGTCCGGGACAACAAATGAAAAACTGTTTTTT
TRBV27	TRBD1	once	TRBJ2-7	CASSRDRPYEQYF	TGTGCCAGCAGTAGGGACAGACCCTACGAGCAGTACTTC
TRBV5-4	.	.	TRBJ2-5	CASSASPGEEETQYF	TGTGCCAGCAGCGCTAGCCCGGGAGAAGAGGAGACCCAGTACTTC
TRBV7-7	.	.	TRBJ2-1	CASSPGEGSYNEQFF	TGTGCCAGCAGTCCAGGGGAAGGATCCTACAATGAGCAGTTCTTC
TRBV29-1	TRBD1	once	TRBJ2-6	CSVSTRGLGANVLTF	TGCAGCGTTAGTACCAGGGGGCTCGGGGCCAACGTCCTGACTTTC
TRBV9	.	.	TRBJ1-4	CASSLRGDTSNEKLFF	TGTGCCAGCAGCCTACGTGGGGACACCTCTAATGAAAAACTGTTTTTT
TRBV4-1	.	.	TRBJ2-7	CASSQAGSGPYEQYF	TGCGCCAGCAGCCAAGCCGGGAGTGGGCCCTACGAGCAGTACTTC
TRBV18	.	.	TRBJ1-4	CASSPRSGEREKLFF	TGTGCCAGCTCACCAAGATCGGGGGAAAGGGAAAAACTGTTTTTT
TRBV7-2	TRBD2	.	TRBJ2-3	CASSSGLAGGNSLTDTQYF	TGTGCCAGCAGCTCGGGACTAGCGGGAGGCAATTCCCTCACAGATACGCAGTATTTT
TRBV7-3	TRBD1	.	TRBJ2-1	CASSLIEGALYNEQFF	TGTGCCAGCAGCTTAATTGAGGGGGCCCTTTACAATGAGCAGTTCTTC
TRBV5-4	.	.	TRBJ2-5	CASSPGQLETQYF	TGTGCCAGCAGCCCCGGACAGCTCGAGACCCAGTACTTC
TRBV11-1	TRBD2	.	TRBJ2-3	CASSVGSGTSEDTQYF	TGTGCCAGCAGCGTTGGCTCCGGGACTAGCGAAGATACGCAGTATTTT
TRBV4-2	TRBD2	once	TRBJ2-1	CASSAPTSAYNEQFF	TGTGCCAGCAGTGCACCGACTAGCGCCTACAATGAGCAGTTCTTC
TRBV7-3	.	.	TRBJ1-1	CASSFNAGIEEAFF	TGTGCCAGCAGCTTTAACGCAGGGATAGAAGAAGCTTTCTTT
TRBV7-9	TRBD2	.	TRBJ2-5	CASSLGDLAGVGETQYF	TGTGCCAGCAGCTTAGGGGACCTAGCGGGAGTCGGAGAGACCCAGTACTTC
TRBV28	TRBD2	.	TRBJ2-7	CASSLTSGHSYEQYF	TGTGCCAGCAGTTTAACTAGCGGGCACTCCTACGAGCAGTACTTC
TRBV5-1	TRBD1	.	TRBJ1-1	CASRLQDRVTEAFF	TGCGCCAGCAGACTACAGGACAGGGTCACTGAAGCTTTCTTT
TRBV5-4	TRBD2	.	TRBJ2-1	CASSSRTSGNNNEQFF	TGTGCCAGCAGCTCTCGGACTAGCGGGAACAACAATGAGCAGTTCTTC
TRBV19	TRBD1	.	TRBJ2-7	CASSKGQGVDEQYF	TGTGCCAGTAGTAAGGGACAGGGGGTGGACGAGCAGTACTTC
TRBV7-2	.	.	TRBJ2-7	CASSLGPGSYEQYF	TGTGCCAGCAGCTTAGGACCGGGGAGCTACGAGCAGTACTTC
TRBV7-8	TRBD2	.	TRBJ2-1	CASSLARTSGYEQFF	TGTGCCAGCAGCTTAGCCAGGACTAGCGGCTATGAGCAGTTCTTC
TRBV9	.	once	TRBJ2-3	CASSVGQTSTDTQYF	TGTGCCAGCAGCGTAGGTCAGACTAGCACAGATACGCAGTATTTT
TRBV21-1	.	once	TRBJ2-7	CASSKCGRHPYEQYF	TGTGCCAGCAGCAAATGTGGCCGCCACCCCTACGAGCAGTACTTC
TRBV6-1	.	.	TRBJ2-7	CASSQYYLGYEQYF	TGTGCCAGCAGTCAGTATTACCTTGGTTACGAGCAGTACTTC
TRBV27	.	.	TRBJ1-2	CASRDSFYGYTF	TGTGCCAGCAGGGACAGCTTCTATGGCTACACCTTC
TRBV30	.	.	TRBJ2-4	CAWSVGLPGDAKNIQYF	TGTGCCTGGAGTGTCGGACTCCCCGGAGATGCCAAAAACATTCAGTACTTC
TRBV19	.	.	TRBJ1-5	CASTIWGGEVGNQPQHF	TGTGCCAGTACCATATGGGGGGGTGAGGTTGGCAATCAGCCCCAGCATTTT
TRBV9	.	.	TRBJ1-5	CASGGSNQPQHF	TGTGCCAGCGGGGGGAGCAATCAGCCCCAGCATTTT
TRBV10-3	TRBD2	.	TRBJ2-1	CAMRAGAGNEQFF	TGTGCCATGCGAGCGGGAGCGGGTAATGAGCAGTTCTTC